Below, 27 T cell receptor beta chains from the same sample are listed, as sequenced in a study of T cell responses to AZD1222 COVID-19 vaccine. This table comes from immunoSEQ multiplex PCR, and its TCRdb copy is limited to in-frame clones, with some not included. Found here are 90,000 to 150,000 clones, approximately 89% of them singletons; the top ten hold roughly 4.2%. The starting material was peripheral blood, obtained on day 0 of AZD1222 vaccination. Receptors originate from an adult in good health.

The chain joins TRBV7-2 to TRBJ2-7; 8 nucleotides line up with TRBD2. This CDR3 spans 15 amino acids. J gave up 5 bases and V 2 bases, and 8 bases lay outside the gene matches. Germline lookup yields CDR1 SGHTA and CDR2 FQGNSA. CDR3 bases: TGTGCCAGCAGCTTATTTGGAGCGGGAGCAGACGAGCAGTACTTC. Its protein product is CASSLFGAGADEQYF.

A few counts support this clone. V and J are TRBV25-1 and TRBJ2-4; D may correspond to TRBD1 or TRBD2 (5 bases each). Germline V gene sequence: CDR1 MGHDK, CDR2 SYGVNS. CDR3 length equals 17 residues. The V and J ends lost 5 bases and 0 bases respectively, with 17 bases between them. CDR3: CASSNTGDAVAKNIQYF. The CDR3 DNA sequence: TGTGCCAGCAGTAATACCGGGGACGCAGTAGCCAAAAACATTCAGTACTTC.

The chain combines TRBV6-6 with TRBJ2-3, with TRBD2 as a possible D gene (7 bases). The germline V and J ends were trimmed by 5 bases and 0 bases, with 18 bases remaining between them. The CDR3 consists of 17 residues. The V gene's germline CDR1 is MNHNY and CDR2 SVGAGI (reference sequence). CDR3 sequence: CASSPGGAVTSTDTQYF. Written as DNA, the CDR3 is TGTGCCAGCAGTCCGGGGGGCGCCGTTACTAGCACAGATACGCAGTATTTT.

The chain is built from TRBV7-2 and TRBJ1-5; D is possibly TRBD1 (5 bases). Trimming removed 2 bases at V and 5 bases at J, with 13 bases between. The CDR3 length is 15 residues. The V gene's germline CDR1 is SGHTA and CDR2 FQGNSA. The CDR3 spells CASSLHGGDHQPQHF. The CDR3 DNA reads as TGTGCCAGCAGCTTACATGGAGGGGACCATCAGCCCCAGCATTTT.

The chain couples TRBV18 to TRBJ1-3; D uncertain. CDR3 length equals 11 residues. Trimming stripped 10 bases from V and 4 bases from J, with 8 bases between. CDR1 is KGHSH and CDR2 is LQKENI in the germline V gene. The CDR3 region has the DNA TGTGCCATTCCAAAAGGAAACACCATATATTTT. The encoded protein is CAIPKGNTIYF.

The chain has TRBV5-6 and TRBJ2-5, with unresolved D. Germline V gives CDR1 SGHDT, CDR2 YYEEEE. The CDR3 consists of 13 residues. The ends were cut back, 4 bases at V and 4 bases at J, with 11 bases in the middle. The DNA for the CDR3 is TGTGCCAGCAGCCTGGGCCGAGGAGAGACCCAGTACTTC. This gives the protein CASSLGRGETQYF.

The chain recombines TRBV5-1 with TRBJ2-1; TRBD2 matches 10 bases. Trimming cost V 3 bases and J 7 bases; bases outside gene matches: 7. Looked up from germline, CDR1 is SGHRS and CDR2 is YFSETQ. This CDR3 has 15 amino acids. The CDR3 is CASSWRLAGVNEQFF. The CDR3 DNA reads TGCGCCAGCAGCTGGCGGCTAGCGGGAGTGAATGAGCAGTTCTTC.

This chain joins TRBV29-1 and TRBJ1-1; 8 nucleotides match TRBD1. Germline trimming cut 8 bases from V and 0 bases from J; bases unmatched to any gene: 8. Looked up from germline, CDR1 is SQVTM and CDR2 is ANQGSEA. The CDR3 is 14 amino acids. CDR3 in DNA: TGCAGCACAGGACAGGGAAACCTGAACACTGAAGCTTTCTTT. This gives the protein CSTGQGNLNTEAFF.

For the CDR3, the DNA is TGTGCCAGCAGCGACGACAGAGAGGGGACAACTAATGAAAAACTGTTTTTT. Translation: CASSDDREGTTNEKLFF. The gene calls are TRBV14 and TRBJ1-4, with D possibly matching TRBD1 (5 bases). Trimming took 5 bases from V and 0 from J, leaving 16 bases between them. This CDR3 has 17 amino acids. CDR1 and CDR2 (germline): SGHDN, FVKESK.

This clone was observed a few times. The chain uses TRBV7-2 and TRBJ2-2, with 8 positions matching TRBD1. Germline CDR1 reads SGHTA; CDR2 reads FQGNSA. The length of the CDR3 is 16 residues. The trim removed 6 bases at V and 4 bases at J, leaving 10 bases unmatched. CDR3 in amino acids: CASSYRAGGSTGELFF. The CDR3 DNA sequence: TGTGCCAGCAGTTACCGGGCAGGGGGCAGCACCGGGGAGCTGTTTTTT.

V and J are TRBV6-1 and TRBJ1-1; TRBD1 agrees at 8 bases. With 3 bases clipped from V and 2 bases from J, the junction kept 8 bases outside the gene matches. CDR3 length equals 16 residues. Germline values: CDR1 MNHNS, CDR2 SASEGT. The CDR3 bases are TGTGCCAGCAGTGACCTGACAGGGGCCCTAAACACTGAAGCTTTCTTT. Its translation is CASSDLTGALNTEAFF.

This clone was counted once. This rearrangement joins TRBV6-5 to TRBJ1-4; D uncertain. Trimming left V 0 bases short and J 0 bases short, with 8 bases between. CDR3 length: 16 residues. Germline V gene lookup returns CDR1 MNHEY and CDR2 SVGAGI. Here the CDR3 DNA reads TGTGCCAGCAGTTACTCTGCCCGAACAACTAATGAAAAACTGTTTTTT. Protein sequence: CASSYSARTTNEKLFF.

The CDR3 protein is CASSLVVGRDTEAFF. The CDR3 region has the DNA TGCGCCAGCAGCTTGGTCGTGGGTAGGGACACTGAAGCTTTCTTT. The chain joins TRBV5-1 to TRBJ1-1; D is ambiguous. The CDR3 has 15 amino acids. Germline V gene sequence: CDR1 SGHRS, CDR2 YFSETQ. V was pared by 0 bases and J by 3 bases, with 12 bases between. Variable domain in full (rest from reference TRBV5-1 and TRBJ1-1): KAGVTQTPRYLIKTRGQQVTLSCSPISGHRSVSWYQQTPGQGLQFLFEYFSETQRNKGNFPGRFSGRQFSNSRSEMNVSTLELGDSALYLCASSLVVGRDTEAFFGQGTRLTVV.

This sequence joins TRBV4-1 and TRBJ2-5; TRBD2 is a possible D gene (7 bases). V lost 1 base and J 4 bases, leaving 16 bases between the germline ends. Germline CDR1 MGHRA, CDR2 YSYEKL. This CDR3 has 16 amino acids. The chain's CDR3 is CASSQGAGARLETQYF. For the CDR3, the DNA is TGCGCCAGCAGCCAAGGCGCGGGGGCGCGCTTAGAGACCCAGTACTTC.

The CDR3, as DNA: TGTGCAAGTCGCTATGCCTCGCGGGGGGTTACAGATACGCAGTATTTT. This codes for CASRYASRGVTDTQYF. The chain is built from TRBV12-2 and TRBJ2-3; the tabulated D call, TRBD2, remains unverified against the DNA. TRBV12-2 is designated a pseudogene. The CDR3 extends over 16 amino acids.

The chain is built from TRBV21-1 and TRBJ2-7; the listed D gene, TRBD2, was not tested against the DNA. TRBV21-1 is flagged as a pseudogene. This CDR3 contains 13 residues. For the CDR3, the DNA is TGTGCCAGCAGCAAATGGAGTATCTACGAGCAGTACTTC. Protein sequence: CASSKWSIYEQYF.

The genes are TRBV27 and TRBJ2-7, with 9 nucleotides matching TRBD1. Germline loops: CDR1 MNHEY, CDR2 SMNVEV (reference sequence). The CDR3 length is 13 residues. J gave up 7 bases and V 5 bases, and 6 bases lay outside the gene matches. The CDR3 region is CASSVQGAPEQYF. The CDR3 nucleotides are TGTGCCAGCAGTGTACAGGGGGCCCCGGAGCAGTACTTC.

The V call is TRBV3-1 (or the pseudogene TRBV3-2), the J call TRBJ1-2; D might be TRBD1 (5 bases). Between the trimmed V and J ends, which lost 2 bases and 7 bases, there was a span of 11 bases. CDR1 is LGHDT and CDR2 is YNNKEL in the germline V gene (reference sequence). The CDR3 runs 13 residues. In nucleotides, the CDR3 is TGTGCCAGCAGCCAAACCAGGGAAGGTGGCTACACCTTC. Its translation: CASSQTREGGYTF.

This rearrangement joins TRBV3-1 (or the pseudogene TRBV3-2) to TRBJ2-7; TRBD1 matches 8 bases. CDR3 length equals 15 residues. J lost 0 bases, V lost 1 base, and 2 bases had no gene match. Germline lookup yields CDR1 LGHDT and CDR2 YNNKEL (reference sequence). In DNA, the CDR3 is TGTGCCAGCAGCCAAGCGGACAGGGCCTCCTACGAGCAGTACTTC. It codes for CASSQADRASYEQYF.

This clone was found once. The chain employs TRBV2 and TRBJ2-7, with TRBD1 matching over 7 bases. After removal of 5 bases from V and 3 bases from J, the junction contained 7 bases not matched to a gene. Germline V CDR1 and CDR2: SNHLY, FYNNEI. The CDR3 is 14 amino acids. CDR3 bases: TGTGCCAGCAGTCCGGGACAGCCACACTACGAGCAGTACTTC. Translated, it gives CASSPGQPHYEQYF. The full variable domain, rest sourced from reference TRBV2 and TRBJ2-7, is EPEVTQTPSHQVTQMGQEVILRCVPISNHLYFYWYRQILGQKVEFLVSFYNNEISEKSEIFDDQFSVERPDGSNFTLKIRSTKLEDSAMYFCASSPGQPHYEQYFGPGTRLTVT.

The J gene is TRBJ1-3, the V gene TRBV1. TRBV1 is tagged as a pseudogene. This CDR3 has 16 residues. CDR3 amino acids: CTSSQAVCRPGNTIYF. CDR3 coding DNA: TGCACCAGCAGCCAAGCGGTATGCCGTCCTGGAAACACCATATATTTT.

This clone was recorded once. This sequence joins TRBV7-9 and TRBJ1-4; D is unclear. Germline CDR1 is SEHNR and CDR2 is FQNEAQ (reference sequence). The CDR3 covers 14 residues. Trimming removed 5 bases at V and 3 bases at J, with 10 bases between. CDR3 sequence (DNA): TGTGCCAGCAGCCCCTGGGGAGCTAATGAAAAACTGTTTTTT. Translating it yields CASSPWGANEKLFF.

The CDR3 reads CSVPGRGPLHF. CDR3 bases: TGCAGTGTCCCCGGGAGGGGGCCACTCCACTTT. J is TRBJ1-6 and V is TRBV20-1, with 7 bases fitting TRBD1. Germline V gene lookup returns CDR1 DFQATT and CDR2 SNEGSKA (reference sequence). This CDR3 region has 11 residues. The V segment lost 7 bases and the J segment 16 bases; nucleotides outside the gene matches: 10.

The chain has TRBV28 and TRBJ1-2; a weak D match, TRBD1 (6 bases). CDR1 is MDHEN, CDR2 SYDVKM, per germline. The CDR3 spans 13 residues. V lost 6 bases to trimming and J lost 4 bases, with 12 bases between them. CDR3 amino acids: CASSRRGIYGYTF. The CDR3 DNA is TGTGCCAGCAGCCGCAGGGGTATCTATGGCTACACCTTC.

The chain combines TRBV29-1 with TRBJ1-1; D not certain. CDR1 SQVTM and CDR2 ANQGSEA come from the germline V gene. Trimming removed 7 bases from V and 3 bases from J, with 15 bases in between. The length of the CDR3 is 13 residues. The CDR3 protein is CSAEGGEDTEAFF. CDR3 bases: TGCAGCGCCGAGGGAGGAGAGGACACTGAAGCTTTCTTT. Variable domain in full (rest from reference TRBV29-1 and TRBJ1-1): SAVISQKPSRDICQRGTSLTIQCQVDSQVTMMFWYRQQPGQSLTLIATANQGSEATYESGFVIDKFPISRPNLTFSTLTVSNMSPEDSSIYLCSAEGGEDTEAFFGQGTRLTVV.

The chain employs TRBV6-5 and TRBJ1-2, with D uncertain. Trimming pared 6 bases from V and 0 bases from J, leaving 8 bases between. Per germline, CDR1 MNHEY and CDR2 SVGAGI. This CDR3 has 13 residues. This CDR3 reads CASSKTANYGYTF. CDR3 nucleotides: TGTGCCAGCAGCAAAACAGCTAACTATGGCTACACCTTC.

The table lists this clone with a few counts. The genes are TRBV18 and TRBJ1-3, with D possibly being TRBD1 (5 bases). CDR1 and CDR2 from the germline V gene are KGHSH and LQKENI. CDR3 length: 14 residues. V was shortened by 0 bases and J by 6 bases, with 9 bases between the two germline ends. The CDR3 region is CASSPPVGTNTIYF. For the CDR3, the DNA is TGTGCCAGCTCACCACCGGTGGGGACAAACACCATATATTTT. The full variable domain, rest sourced from reference TRBV18 and TRBJ1-3, is NAGVMQNPRHLVRRRGQEARLRCSPMKGHSHVYWYRQLPEEGLKFMVYLQKENIIDESGMPKERFSAEFPKEGPSILRIQQVVRGDSAAYFCASSPPVGTNTIYFGEGSWLTVV.